These 30 T cell receptor beta chains share one sample of origin, sequenced in a study of T-cell memory formation after mild COVID-19. TCRdb ran MiXCR on the 5' RACE reads and lists one entry per CDR3 protein. Of hundreds of thousands of distinct CDR3 sequences listed, roughly 8% are singletons. Material for sequencing was PBMCs or a T cell subset sorted from them (not recorded which). These receptors were taken from a man younger than 35 who had mild COVID-19 (a few samples of this study predate the infection). Cell type and time point are not known.

This clonotype has more than one count but fewer than ten. The chain joins TRBV12-3 or TRBV12-4 to TRBJ1-5; maybe TRBD1 (6 bases). V gave up 5 bases and J gave up 6 bases, with 11 bases separating them. This CDR3 comprises 13 residues. The CDR3 DNA is TGTGCCAGCAGTGTACAGGGTCCTCAGCCCCAGCATTTT. Amino acid sequence: CASSVQGPQPQHF.

This clonotype was observed a handful of times. An end of the junction differs from the germline gene, which may be a read error. The chain has TRBV7-7 and TRBJ2-1, with TRBD2 as a possible D gene (6 bases). CDR1 is SSHAT, CDR2 FNYEAQ, per germline (reference sequence). This CDR3 region has 13 residues. CDR3 in amino acids: CASSLDGGNEQFF. CDR3 in DNA: TGTGCTAGCAGCTTAGACGGGGGAAATGAGCAGTTCTTC.

This clonotype appeared many times. The chain employs TRBV7-2 and TRBJ2-1, with 10 bases fitting TRBD2. Unmatched junction bases numbered 3, after V lost 5 bases and J lost 2 bases. This CDR3 is built from 15 residues. In germline, CDR1 is SGHTA, CDR2 FQGNSA. In DNA, the CDR3 is TGTGCCAGCAGCCAGCTAGCGGGGGCCTACAATGAGCAGTTCTTC. Its protein is CASSQLAGAYNEQFF.

This clonotype came up a few times. The rearrangement uses TRBV11-2 and TRBJ1-6, with D tentatively TRBD1 (6 bases). V was pared by 2 bases and J by 8 bases, with 13 bases between. Germline V gene sequence: CDR1 SGHAT, CDR2 FQNNGV. This CDR3 contains 15 residues. The CDR3 spells CASSLLGGLDSPLHF. CDR3 nucleotide sequence: TGTGCCAGCAGCTTATTAGGGGGGCTGGATTCACCCCTCCACTTT.

The chain joins TRBV7-9 to TRBJ2-7; D remains unclear. Trimming stripped 4 bases from V and 4 bases from J, with 8 bases between. From germline, CDR1 is SEHNR and CDR2 FQNEAQ (reference sequence). The CDR3 has 12 amino acids. CDR3 bases: TGTGCCAGCAGCTCCGTAACGTACGAGCAGTACTTC. Protein sequence: CASSSVTYEQYF.

The chain links TRBV7-2 to TRBJ2-5; TRBD1 agrees at 7 bases. The V gene's germline CDR1 is SGHTA and CDR2 FQGNSA. The ends lost 5 bases at V and 2 bases at J; junction bases unmatched: 5. CDR3 length: 14 residues. CDR3 residues: CASSQRDRQETQYF. CDR3 DNA sequence: TGTGCCAGCAGCCAAAGGGACAGACAAGAGACCCAGTACTTC.

The chain recombines TRBV3-1 with TRBJ1-5; D is undetermined. V dropped 0 bases and J dropped 6 bases, with 12 bases sitting between them. This CDR3 spans 15 amino acids. Germline values: CDR1 LGHDT, CDR2 YNNKEL (reference sequence). The CDR3 DNA follows: TGTGCCAGCAGCCAAGATCCCAAGGGCCGTCAGCCCCAGCATTTT. Translated: CASSQDPKGRQPQHF.

CDR3 protein: CAISRQGNEQYF. In DNA, the CDR3 is TGTGCCATCAGTCGACAGGGAAACGAGCAGTACTTC. V usage is TRBV10-3 and J usage is TRBJ2-7; 7 nucleotides match TRBD1. Unmatched junction bases numbered 3, after V lost 5 bases and J lost 5 bases. Germline V gene data show CDR1 as ENHRY and CDR2 as SYGVKD. This CDR3 is 12 amino acids long.

V and J are TRBV6-6 and TRBJ2-7; no reliable D call. The CDR3 has 11 amino acids. Germline assignment: CDR1 MNHNY and CDR2 SVGAGI (reference sequence). The V gene lost 9 bases and the J gene lost 4 bases, with 10 bases spanning the gap. This CDR3 is CASVERYEQYF. CDR3 bases: TGTGCCAGTGTGGAGAGGTACGAGCAGTACTTC.

J is TRBJ2-1 and V is TRBV11-2; 7 positions match TRBD1. The CDR3 sequence is 15 residues long. The germline V gene encodes CDR1 SGHAT and CDR2 FQNNGV. V was pared by 6 bases and J by 5 bases, with 10 bases of the junction left unmatched. DNA for the CDR3: TGTGCCAGCAGAAGGCTACAGGGGTCTAACAATGAGCAGTTCTTC. It encodes CASRRLQGSNNEQFF.

This clonotype was recorded many times. V usage is TRBV5-1 and J usage is TRBJ2-1; TRBD1 aligns across 8 bases. CDR1 SGHRS and CDR2 YFSETQ come from the germline V gene. The CDR3 spans 18 residues. Trimming cost V 7 bases and J 5 bases; bases outside gene matches: 20. This chain's CDR3 is CASSPEGSPGQVNNEQFF. The CDR3 DNA follows: TGCGCCAGCTCCCCCGAGGGATCCCCGGGACAGGTGAACAATGAGCAGTTCTTC.

This clonotype was counted a few times. This rearrangement joins TRBV7-3 to TRBJ1-2; 7 positions agree with TRBD1. Germline V gene sequence: CDR1 SGHTA, CDR2 FQGTGA. V gave up 5 bases and J gave up 4 bases; unmatched junction bases: 13. The length of the CDR3 is 16 residues. The CDR3 sequence is CASSTGPLQGPYGYTF. The CDR3 region has the DNA TGTGCCAGCAGCACCGGCCCCCTACAGGGGCCCTATGGCTACACCTTC.

The table lists this clonotype with a few counts. This sequence joins TRBV20-1 and TRBJ1-4; no definite D call. V lost 0 bases to trimming and J lost 8 bases, with 13 bases between them. Germline CDR1 reads DFQATT; CDR2 reads SNEGSKA (reference sequence). This CDR3 has 14 residues. The CDR3 DNA sequence: TGCAGTGCTAGAGACTGGCGGGCCGCCGAAAAACTGTTTTTT. Translation gives CSARDWRAAEKLFF.

This clonotype showed up just a few times. The V and J genes are TRBV7-9 and TRBJ2-1; TRBD2 matches 9 bases. Trimming cost V 5 bases and J 6 bases; bases outside gene matches: 8. Germline-derived CDR1 and CDR2 are SEHNR and FQNEAQ (reference sequence). The CDR3 loop spans 15 amino acids. CDR3 sequence (DNA): TGTGCCAGCAGCCCCTGGACTAGCGTAAGCAATGAGCAGTTCTTC. Translated, it gives CASSPWTSVSNEQFF.

The table lists this clonotype with many counts. The rearrangement joins TRBV5-5 to TRBJ2-1; 10 bases agree with TRBD2. Germline CDR1 reads SGHKS; CDR2 reads YYEKEE (reference sequence). The CDR3 has 16 residues. V gave up 0 bases and J gave up 5 bases; unmatched junction bases: 5. As DNA, the CDR3 is TGTGCCAGCAGCTTGGATAGCGGGGGGATAAACAATGAGCAGTTCTTC. This encodes CASSLDSGGINNEQFF.

The chain links TRBV7-6 to TRBJ1-4, with 7 bases lining up with TRBD1. The CDR3 extends over 15 amino acids. Germline V gives CDR1 SGHVS, CDR2 FNYEAQ. V lost 3 bases to trimming and J lost 3 bases; unmatched junction nucleotides: 4. As DNA, the CDR3 is TGTGCCAGCAGCTTCGGGACAGACCCTAATGAAAAACTGTTTTTT. Its translation: CASSFGTDPNEKLFF.

The table lists this clonotype with a few counts. The V and J genes are TRBV5-1 and TRBJ2-5; D not certain. CDR3 length equals 16 residues. CDR1 and CDR2 (germline): SGHRS, YFSETQ. Trimming took off 0 bases at V and 1 base at J, with 13 bases between the two ends. The CDR3 sequence: CASSLDSRLTQETQYF. CDR3 coding DNA: TGCGCCAGCAGCTTGGACTCCCGCCTTACCCAAGAGACCCAGTACTTC.

The V call is TRBV29-1, the J call TRBJ1-2, with D unresolved. This CDR3 is 13 amino acids long. Germline values: CDR1 SQVTM, CDR2 ANQGSEA. Trimming stripped 1 base from V and 7 bases from J, with 13 bases between. The CDR3 sequence is CSVEVVRSSGYTF. In nucleotides, the CDR3 is TGCAGCGTTGAAGTAGTCAGGTCAAGTGGCTACACCTTC.

This clonotype appeared a few times. J is TRBJ1-1 and V is TRBV5-1, with TRBD1 matching over 7 bases. The V gene's germline CDR1 is SGHRS and CDR2 YFSETQ. V lost 2 bases, J lost 4 bases, and 5 bases stayed unmatched. This CDR3 spans 14 amino acids. The CDR3 sequence is CASSFRGSGTEAFF. In DNA, the CDR3 is TGCGCCAGCAGCTTCAGGGGGAGCGGCACTGAAGCTTTCTTT.

The rearrangement joins TRBV7-2 to TRBJ2-2; 8 nucleotides line up with TRBD1. This CDR3 spans 15 amino acids. The J segment lost 7 bases and the V segment lost 5 bases, leaving 9 bases of the junction unmatched. Germline lookup yields CDR1 SGHTA and CDR2 FQGNSA. CDR3 amino acids: CASSPGQGGNGELFF. DNA for the CDR3: TGTGCCAGCAGCCCAGGACAGGGTGGGAACGGGGAGCTGTTTTTT.

The chain couples TRBV7-2 to TRBJ1-1; D unclear. Looked up from germline, CDR1 is SGHTA and CDR2 is FQGNSA. The CDR3 spans 14 residues. V lost 1 base and J lost 2, with 8 bases in between. The CDR3 bases are TGTGCCAGCAGCTTAGAACGGGGAAACACTGAAGCTTTCTTT. Translation gives CASSLERGNTEAFF.

This clonotype has ten or more counts. This chain joins TRBV20-1 and TRBJ1-6; the match to TRBD1 covers 9 bases. The CDR3 contains 15 residues. J gave up 8 bases and V 7 bases, and 12 bases lay outside the gene matches. Germline CDR1 is DFQATT and CDR2 is SNEGSKA (reference sequence). The CDR3 DNA is TGCAGTGTCGACCCCGGGACAGGGTTTGATTCACCCCTCCACTTT. Protein product: CSVDPGTGFDSPLHF.

There are a few counts of this clonotype. The junction differs from germline at one of its ends, possibly a read error. The chain has TRBV12-3 or TRBV12-4 and TRBJ2-7; the D gene could be TRBD1 or TRBD2 (5 bases each). This CDR3 is 11 amino acids long. The DNA of the CDR3 is TGTGCCAGCAGTTTAGGGGGACCCGGGGACTTC. Translating it yields CASSLGGPGDF.

The sample holds a few counts of this clonotype. V gene TRBV12-3 or TRBV12-4 combines with J gene TRBJ1-1; D unclear. This CDR3 region has 11 residues. Trimming removed 7 bases at V and 10 bases at J, with 13 bases between. Here the CDR3 DNA reads TGTGCCAGCACCCCGACAAAGGTAGCTTTCTTT. Its protein is CASTPTKVAFF.

Only a few counts were recorded for this clonotype. This chain joins TRBV20-1 and TRBJ1-4; 9 bases line up with TRBD1. Per the germline V gene, CDR1 is DFQATT and CDR2 is SNEGSKA (reference sequence). The CDR3 contains 16 residues. Losses at the gene ends were 0 bases for V and 6 bases for J; bases not matched to a gene: 8. CDR3 DNA sequence: TGCAGTGCTAGAGATCGAGCGGGACAGGGTTATGAAAAACTGTTTTTT. Translating it yields CSARDRAGQGYEKLFF.

This rearrangement joins TRBV5-1 to TRBJ2-5, with 11 bases lining up with TRBD2. J gave up 3 bases and V 1 base, and 8 bases lay outside the gene matches. Germline-derived CDR1 and CDR2 are SGHRS and YFSETQ. The CDR3 runs 17 residues. CDR3 sequence reads: CASSLPSGGLLEETQYF. CDR3 DNA: TGCGCCAGCAGCTTGCCTAGCGGGGGGCTCTTAGAAGAGACCCAGTACTTC.

This clonotype showed up many times. This sequence joins TRBV4-2 and TRBJ2-4, with D possibly TRBD2 on 5 matching bases. V was pared by 2 bases and J by 0 bases, with 17 bases between. This CDR3 is 18 amino acids long. Germline V gene sequence: CDR1 LGHNA, CDR2 YNFKEQ. The CDR3 sequence is CASSQSGTMVLAKNIQYF. CDR3 in DNA: TGTGCCAGCAGCCAAAGCGGTACGATGGTCCTAGCCAAAAACATTCAGTACTTC.

The CDR3 here is CASSSYLGGPNYGYTF. DNA of the CDR3: TGTGCCAGCAGCTCTTACCTAGGGGGCCCTAACTATGGCTACACCTTC. The rearrangement joins TRBV7-2 to TRBJ1-2; TRBD1 agrees at 7 bases. Germline V gene sequence: CDR1 SGHTA, CDR2 FQGNSA. CDR3 length equals 16 residues. The V segment lost 4 bases and the J segment 0 bases; nucleotides outside the gene matches: 8.

The chain uses TRBV12-3 or TRBV12-4 and TRBJ2-3, with TRBD2 identical over 11 bases. The CDR3 length is 16 residues. After removal of 5 bases from V and 1 base from J, the junction contained 5 bases not matched to a gene. The CDR3 loop is CASSALAGGRTDTQYF. The CDR3 DNA follows: TGTGCCAGCAGTGCTCTAGCGGGGGGACGCACAGATACGCAGTATTTT.

The chain couples TRBV24-1 to TRBJ2-3, with 7 bases that match TRBD1. The CDR3 length is 14 residues. Looked up from germline, CDR1 is KGHDR and CDR2 is SFDVKD. V lost 9 bases and J lost 2; bases outside the gene matches: 7. The CDR3 nucleotides read TGTGCCACCGCTGGGACAGAAAACACAGATACGCAGTATTTT. Protein sequence: CATAGTENTDTQYF.